The TCR beta chain under discussion was sequenced for a study of Ad26.COV2.S vaccination and SARS-CoV-2 variants. Overall study context: The donor was enrolled in the Ad26.COV2.S arm of the COV1001 trial.

This clone has just a few counts. V was trimmed by 1 base and J by 5 bases, leaving 12 bases between them. The CDR3 runs 15 residues. Germline V gene lookup returns CDR1 SGHTA and CDR2 FQGNSA. The method was immunoSEQ multiplex PCR; TCRdb's version includes in-frame clones alone and lacks a portion of them. The profile shows some 330,000 clones, almost 90% of them singletons. The treatment is: around 19 received Ad26.COV2.S at low or high dose, single or two shots; roughly 5 received placebo; per-sample allocation not given. Vaccine and placebo recipients were sampled on day 63 after the first injection. Boston provided a donor who was an adult aged 18-55 years.

The material sequenced was peripheral blood, taken in a trial of Ad26.COV2.S vaccine versus placebo. The V call is TRBV7-2, the J call TRBJ1-5, with D maybe TRBD1 (5 bases). The receptor was derived from a person aged 18 to 59 who received the Ad26.COV2.S COVID-19 vaccine or a placebo. The CDR3 DNA reads TGTGCCAGCAGCTTAGATGCAGGGAAGTATCAGCCCCAGCATTTT. Its translation is CASSLDAGKYQPQHF.